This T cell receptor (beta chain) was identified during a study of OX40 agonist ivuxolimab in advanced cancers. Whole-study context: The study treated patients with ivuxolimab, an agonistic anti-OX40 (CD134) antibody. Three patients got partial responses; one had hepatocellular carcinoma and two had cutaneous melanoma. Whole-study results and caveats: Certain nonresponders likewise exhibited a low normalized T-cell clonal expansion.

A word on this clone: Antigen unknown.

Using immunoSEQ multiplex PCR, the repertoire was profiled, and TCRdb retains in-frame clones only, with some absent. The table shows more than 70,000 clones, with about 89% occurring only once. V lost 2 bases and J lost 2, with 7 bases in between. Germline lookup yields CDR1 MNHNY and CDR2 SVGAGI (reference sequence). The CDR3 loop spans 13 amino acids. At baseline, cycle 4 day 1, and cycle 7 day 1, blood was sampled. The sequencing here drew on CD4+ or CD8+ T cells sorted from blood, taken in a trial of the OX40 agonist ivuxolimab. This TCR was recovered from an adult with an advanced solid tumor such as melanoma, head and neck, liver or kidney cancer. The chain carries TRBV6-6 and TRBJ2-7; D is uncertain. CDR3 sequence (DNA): TGTGCCAGCAGTTACCGAGGCACCTACGAGCAGTACTTC. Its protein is CASSYRGTYEQYF.